This TCR beta chain stems from a study of long-term antiretroviral therapy in people with HIV. Study conclusions and caveats: All blood samples came from the years 2004 to 2017, possibly under older ART regimens. The range of CDR3 lengths in HIV repertoires proved narrower than that found in controls.

The assay used was immunoSEQ (version v3.0), run at survey level. Sequencing set out to capture roughly 40,000-50,000 T-cell genomes per sample. Using immunoSEQ multiplex PCR, the repertoire was profiled, and TCRdb retains in-frame clones only, with some absent. The repertoire holds 25,000 to 35,000 clones, with 90% as singletons. From germline, CDR1 is MGHRA and CDR2 YSYEKL. The CDR3 spans 14 residues. V lost 4 bases and J lost 7, with 16 bases in between. Remarks on this clone: Its antigen is currently unknown.

This receptor was identified in a woman aged 40 to 50 with HIV. The specimen was unsorted PBMCs, collected approximately 5.1 years after starting antiretroviral therapy. This chain connects TRBV4-1 to TRBJ1-2; D remains ambiguous. The CDR3 DNA sequence: TGCGCCAGCAGCCTCCCCGGGGAGGCGAGTGGCTACACCTTC. Translated: CASSLPGEASGYTF.